Each of the 32 T cell receptor beta chains below was sequenced from the same sample in a study of T cell clonality in common variable immunodeficiency. Assay: immunoSEQ multiplex PCR; the TCRdb copy retains only in-frame clones and omits some. Found here are roughly 57,000 clones, no singletons; the ten largest cover 0.83%. The sequenced material came from peripheral blood mononuclear cells. The receptors here all came from a person aged 18 to 70 in good health.

This clone was counted at least ten times. Sequencing ends 3 residues short of the CDR3 end; the germline J gene provides the rest. The gene calls are TRBV20-1 and TRBJ2-3; 10 bases are shared with TRBD2. This CDR3 region has 14 residues. Germline trimming cut 6 bases from V and 3 bases from J; bases unmatched to any gene: 6. Germline values: CDR1 DFQATT, CDR2 SNEGSKA (reference sequence). The CDR3 spells CSAPTSGATDTQYF. CDR3 DNA, as far as it was read: TGCAGTGCCCCTACTAGCGGGGCTACAGATACG.

This clone was counted ten times or more. The read halts 3 residues ahead of the CDR3 end, with the missing end drawn from the germline J gene. This chain links TRBV13 with TRBJ2-1; a weak D match, TRBD2 (6 bases). The CDR3 length is 15 residues. V was pared by 8 bases and J by 6 bases, with 20 bases between. CDR1 is PRHDT and CDR2 is FYEKMQ in the germline V gene (reference sequence). Incomplete CDR3 DNA: TGTGCCAGCGGTACCGGGACGGGGGAAGGCAATGAG. Protein product: CASGTGTGEGNE. The CDR3 reads in full as CASGTGTGEGNEQFF.

This clone was counted ten times or more. The observed sequence ends 3 residues before the CDR3 terminus, with the missing tail filled in from the germline J gene. The rearrangement uses TRBV18 and TRBJ1-1, with D perhaps matching TRBD1 (6 bases). CDR1 is KGHSH, CDR2 LQKENI, per germline. The CDR3 is made up of 13 amino acids. The ends were cut back, 8 bases at V and 0 bases at J, with 10 bases in the middle. CDR3 DNA (partial): TGTGCCAGCGGCAGGGGTCTGAACACTGAA. The encoded protein is CASGRGLNTE. The CDR3, in full, reads CASGRGLNTEAFF.

This clone was observed many times. The read falls 3 residues short of the CDR3 end, and the missing part is taken from the germline J gene. The J gene is TRBJ2-5, the V gene TRBV7-9, with 7 nucleotides matching TRBD2. CDR3 length equals 15 residues. CDR1 is SEHNR, CDR2 FQNEAQ, per germline (reference sequence). V lost 5 bases to trimming and J lost 3 bases; unmatched junction nucleotides: 9. The CDR3 DNA, read in part, is TGTGCCAGCAGCCCAGATGGCCTAGCGGAAGAGACC. This sequence encodes CASSPDGLAEET. The whole CDR3 protein is CASSPDGLAEETQYF. Based on the CDR3 plus reference TRBV7-9 and TRBJ2-5, the full variable domain is DTGVSQNPRHKITKRGQNVTFRCDPISEHNRLYWYRQTLGQGPEFLTYFQNEAQLEKSRLLSDRFSAERPKGSFSTLEIQRTEQGDSAMYLCASSPDGLAEETQYFGPGTRLLVL.

This clone has ten or more counts. The read comes to an end 3 residues before the CDR3 does, leaving the germline J gene to fill in the end. The genes are TRBV7-9 and TRBJ1-1, with D perhaps TRBD1 (6 bases). Germline V lookup: CDR1 SEHNR, CDR2 FQNEAQ (reference sequence). Trimming cost V 6 bases and J 1 base, with 15 bases left between them. The CDR3 totals 15 residues. The sequenced part of the CDR3 DNA is TGTGCCAGCAGGACCGAGGGGGACCCGAACACTGAA. Translating gives CASRTEGDPNTE. The whole CDR3 sequence reads CASRTEGDPNTEAFF.

This clone was counted ten times or more. Read sequence stops 3 residues before the CDR3 end, and the germline J gene provides the missing end. The chain is built from TRBV9 and TRBJ2-1; D gene ambiguous. This CDR3 contains 12 residues. Germline CDR1 SGDLS, CDR2 YYNGEE. V shed 5 bases and J shed 6 bases, with 9 bases lying between them. Partial CDR3 DNA: TGTGCCAGCAGAAGACACGGCAATGAG. Residues: CASRRHGNE. Given in full, the CDR3 is CASRRHGNEQFF.

Many counts were recorded for this clone. The CDR3 sequence is CASTPTGEGSPLHF. The sequenced part of the CDR3 DNA is TGTGCCAGCACCCCCACAGGGGAAGGTTCACCC. This rearrangement joins TRBV28 to TRBJ1-6, with 7 bases that match TRBD1. From the germline J gene comes the end of the CDR3, since the read stops 3 residues before it. The length of the CDR3 is 14 residues. The germline CDR1 and CDR2 sequences are MDHEN and SYDVKM. V trimming: 7 bases; J trimming: 9 bases; junction bases outside the gene matches: 9.

This clone was observed at least ten times. Relative to the germline gene, one junction end is altered; a read error may explain this. The sequence runs out 3 residues before the end of the CDR3; the remainder is reconstructed from the germline J gene. The J gene is TRBJ1-5, the V gene TRBV4-2, with D tentatively TRBD1 (5 bases). Germline V CDR1 and CDR2: LGHNA, YNFKEQ. This CDR3 comprises 15 residues. CDR3 DNA (partial): TGCGCCAGCAGCCAAGATACAGGCTCTGGTCAGCCC. It translates to CASSQDTGSGQP. The CDR3 reads in full as CASSQDTGSGQPQHF.

This clone came up many times. Read data end 3 residues before the CDR3 end; the end is taken from the germline J gene. The chain carries TRBV19 and TRBJ1-5; 10 positions agree with TRBD1. Germline CDR1 LNHDA, CDR2 SQIVND (reference sequence). V dropped 2 bases and J dropped 4; count of bases not matched to a gene: 2. CDR3 length: 15 amino acids. The CDR3 protein is CASSIRQGANQPQHF. The CDR3 DNA, read in part, is TGTGCCAGTAGTATAAGACAGGGGGCGAATCAGCCC.

This clone was observed at least ten times. Coverage ceases 3 residues before the CDR3 finishes, and the germline J gene fills in the end. This rearrangement joins TRBV10-3 to TRBJ2-1; a possible D gene is TRBD2 (6 bases). CDR1 and CDR2 (germline): ENHRY, SYGVKD. The V and J ends lost 11 bases and 4 bases respectively, with 12 bases between them. The CDR3 runs to 12 residues. CDR3 DNA, as far as it was read: TGTGCCTCCCGGGCGGGGTACAATGAG. This sequence encodes CASRAGYNE. The full CDR3 protein reads CASRAGYNEQFF.

This clone showed up many times. The read finishes 3 residues shy of the CDR3 end, and the germline J gene is used to complete it. The chain couples TRBV5-4 to TRBJ1-2; D possibly corresponds to TRBD1 (5 bases). CDR1 is SGHNT and CDR2 is YYREEE in the germline V gene (reference sequence). The CDR3 loop spans 15 amino acids. V lost 0 bases and J lost 4, with 13 bases in between. The CDR3 is CASSLGVRDFYGYTF. Incomplete CDR3 DNA: TGTGCCAGCAGCTTGGGGGTCCGGGACTTCTATGGC.

This clone has a count of ten or more. Here the CDR3 reads CASSWMRAWDEQFF. The part of the CDR3 DNA that was read is TGTGCCAGCAGCTGGATGAGGGCCTGGGATGAG. The rearrangement joins TRBV7-2 to TRBJ2-1; maybe TRBD2 (5 bases). From the germline J gene comes the end of the CDR3, since the read stops 3 residues before it. Germline CDR1 reads SGHTA; CDR2 reads FQGNSA. The CDR3 runs to 14 residues. V was shortened by 4 bases and J by 8 bases, with 15 bases between the two germline ends.

This clone was seen ten or more times. CDR3 loop: CASSVPDRIYEQYF. CDR3 DNA (partial): TGTGCCAGCAGTGTCCCCGACAGAATCTACGAG. The chain links TRBV2 to TRBJ2-7; maybe TRBD1 (5 bases). The CDR3 end lies 3 residues beyond the end of the read and is filled in from the germline J gene. Germline lookup yields CDR1 SNHLY and CDR2 FYNNEI. The CDR3 is 14 residues long. Trimming stripped 4 bases from V and 3 bases from J, with 13 bases between.

Many counts were recorded for this clone. The read finishes 3 residues shy of the CDR3 end, and the germline J gene is used to complete it. The chain employs TRBV30 and TRBJ1-2; TRBD1 might be the D (5 bases). V lost 4 bases and J 7 bases, leaving 16 bases between the germline ends. Germline CDR1 reads GTSNPN; CDR2 reads SVGIG (reference sequence). The CDR3 spans 13 residues. CDR3: CAWKVGASGGYTF. CDR3 DNA, as far as it was read: TGTGCCTGGAAGGTAGGGGCGTCGGGTGGC.

This clone was observed many times. The CDR3 end is not reached by the read, which stops 3 residues before it; the germline J gene fills it in. This chain uses TRBV28 with TRBJ2-5, with 11 bases fitting TRBD2. This CDR3 is built from 16 residues. The V gene's germline CDR1 is MDHEN and CDR2 SYDVKM. After removal of 1 base from V and 4 bases from J, the junction contained 5 bases not matched to a gene. The CDR3 bases that were read are TGTGCCAGCAGTTTATTGGGGCTAGCGGGAGGAGAGACC. Translating it yields CASSLLGLAGGET. The entire CDR3 reads CASSLLGLAGGETQYF.

The table lists this clone with many counts. Sequencing ends 3 residues short of the CDR3 end; the germline J gene provides the rest. The V and J genes are TRBV9 and TRBJ2-3; TRBD2 aligns across 7 bases. V dropped 0 bases and J dropped 1; count of bases not matched to a gene: 2. Germline values: CDR1 SGDLS, CDR2 YYNGEE. The CDR3 runs to 15 residues. The CDR3 spells CASSVEGLRTDTQYF. The CDR3 bases that were read are TGTGCCAGCAGCGTAGAGGGACTACGCACAGATACG.

There are many counts of this clone. The CDR3 goes on 3 residues after the read ends, and that part is filled in from the germline J gene. The rearrangement uses TRBV7-8 and TRBJ2-4, with 7 positions matching TRBD1. There are 18 residues in the CDR3. The V gene end was trimmed by 5 bases and the J gene end by 3 bases; junction bases not matched to a gene: 16. CDR1 and CDR2 (germline): SGHVS, FQNEAQ. The CDR3 region is CASSPGQQLQRGKNIQYF. CDR3 DNA (partial): TGTGCCAGCAGCCCGGGACAGCAACTTCAAAGAGGCAAAAACATT.

The sample holds many counts of this clone. The CDR3 end falls 3 residues outside the read, so it is completed with the germline J gene. V gene TRBV29-1 combines with J gene TRBJ2-2, with a weak D call TRBD2 (5 bases). From germline, CDR1 is SQVTM and CDR2 ANQGSEA. The V and J ends lost 6 bases and 7 bases respectively, with 18 bases between them. The CDR3 has 14 residues. CDR3 protein: CSVRGRLDGGELFF. The sequenced part of the CDR3 DNA is TGCAGCGTCCGAGGGCGTCTTGATGGCGGGGAG.

This clone was seen at least ten times. The read comes to an end 3 residues before the CDR3 does, leaving the germline J gene to fill in the end. Other DNA sequences within the sample encode an identical CDR3. The V call is TRBV7-2, the J call TRBJ2-3; TRBD2 might be the D (6 bases). The CDR3 sequence is 15 residues long. V was trimmed by 1 base and J by 2 bases, leaving 10 bases between them. Germline assignment: CDR1 SGHTA and CDR2 FQGNSA. The covered CDR3 bases are TGTGCCAGCAGCTTAGGGCTAGCGATCACAGATACG. This gives the protein CASSLGLAITDT. The complete CDR3 protein is CASSLGLAITDTQYF. The full variable domain, with the rest looked up from reference TRBV7-2 and TRBJ2-3, is GAGVSQSPSNKVTEKGKDVELRCDPISGHTALYWYRQSLGQGLEFLIYFQGNSAPDKSGLPSDRFSAERTGGSVSTLTIQRTQQEDSAVYLCASSLGLAITDTQYFGPGTRLTVL.

This clone appeared many times. The read terminates 3 residues before the CDR3 end, so the remaining end is supplied by the germline J gene. The genes are TRBV30 and TRBJ2-3; no clear D gene. The CDR3 sequence is 15 residues long. The germline gives CDR1 GTSNPN, CDR2 SVGIG (reference sequence). V dropped 3 bases and J dropped 5 bases, with 18 bases sitting between them. The CDR3 here is CAWSSELGHGDTQYF. CDR3 DNA, as far as it was read: TGTGCCTGGAGCTCCGAGCTAGGCCACGGAGATACG.

Ten or more counts support this clone. Read coverage stops 3 residues before the CDR3 terminus; the germline J gene supplies the remainder. This chain joins TRBV19 and TRBJ2-7, with 10 bases fitting TRBD1. J was trimmed by 3 bases and V by 10 bases; bases with no gene match: 9. The CDR3 spans 14 residues. Germline V gives CDR1 LNHDA, CDR2 SQIVND (reference sequence). Here the CDR3 reads CATTPTGGIYEQYF. The sequenced part of the CDR3 DNA is TGTGCCACCACCCCGACAGGGGGCATCTACGAG.

Many counts were recorded for this clone. The read terminates 3 residues before the CDR3 end, so the remaining end is supplied by the germline J gene. The chain carries TRBV20-1 and TRBJ2-3; D gene uncertain. CDR3 length: 15 residues. V was pared by 2 bases and J by 0 bases, with 12 bases between. CDR1 and CDR2 from the germline V gene are DFQATT and SNEGSKA (reference sequence). This CDR3 reads CSARQSTVSTDTQYF. Incomplete CDR3 DNA: TGCAGTGCTAGACAGAGCACAGTTAGCACAGATACG.

In its sample, this clone was seen many times. The read comes to an end 3 residues before the CDR3 does, leaving the germline J gene to fill in the end. The rearrangement links TRBV28 to TRBJ1-1; D uncertain. Germline CDR1 is MDHEN and CDR2 is SYDVKM. V lost 4 bases, J lost 6 bases, and 9 bases lay in between. This CDR3 spans 12 amino acids. The DNA read from the CDR3 is TGTGCCAGCAGTTCCGGTCTGGCTGAA. Protein product: CASSSGLAE. The complete CDR3 protein is CASSSGLAEAFF.

This clone was counted many times. Sequencing ends 3 residues short of the CDR3 end; the germline J gene provides the rest. The chain couples TRBV5-1 to TRBJ1-2; 10 nucleotides line up with TRBD1. Germline values: CDR1 SGHRS, CDR2 YFSETQ. The CDR3 consists of 13 residues. The part of the CDR3 DNA that was read is TGCGCCAGCAGTTACGGACAGGGGGGCGGC. Amino acids: CASSYGQGGG. The whole CDR3 is CASSYGQGGGYTF.

This clone was seen ten or more times. The read ends 3 residues shy of where the CDR3 ends; the end is completed using the germline J gene. The chain couples TRBV6-1 to TRBJ2-1, with D perhaps matching TRBD2 (6 bases). V gave up 3 bases and J gave up 4 bases, with 13 bases separating them. The CDR3 is made up of 15 amino acids. The germline V gene has CDR1 MNHNS and CDR2 SASEGT. Incomplete CDR3 DNA: TGTGCCAGCAGTGATCCATCGCGGGAATACAATGAG. Encoded protein: CASSDPSREYNE. The complete CDR3 sequence is CASSDPSREYNEQFF.

Many counts were recorded for this clone. From the germline J gene comes the end of the CDR3, since the read stops 3 residues before it. The chain combines TRBV20-1 with TRBJ2-3, with 10 bases fitting TRBD1. The CDR3 totals 12 residues. Germline assignment: CDR1 DFQATT and CDR2 SNEGSKA (reference sequence). The CDR3 loop is CSADRGRETQYF. The sequenced part of the CDR3 DNA is TGCAGTGCTGACAGGGGGCGCGAGACG.

This clone has at least ten counts. With the read ending 3 residues before the CDR3 end, the germline J gene is used to fill in that end. V is TRBV5-1 and J is TRBJ2-7; tentatively, D is TRBD1 (8 bases). The CDR3 is 17 residues long. CDR1 and CDR2 (germline): SGHRS, YFSETQ. V was shortened by 4 bases and J by 0 bases, with 20 bases between the two germline ends. The CDR3 reads CASSHKWGGQDSYEQYF. Partial CDR3 DNA: TGCGCCAGCAGCCATAAATGGGGGGGACAGGACTCCTACGAG. The full variable domain, its missing parts supplied by reference TRBV5-1 and TRBJ2-7, is KAGVTQTPRYLIKTRGQQVTLSCSPISGHRSVSWYQQTPGQGLQFLFEYFSETQRNKGNFPGRFSGRQFSNSRSEMNVSTLELGDSALYLCASSHKWGGQDSYEQYFGPGTRLTVT.

Comments on this clone: The sequence runs out 3 residues before the end of the CDR3; the remainder is reconstructed from the germline J gene. V and J are TRBV6-2 or TRBV6-3 and TRBJ1-2; 7 bases line up with TRBD1. Germline loops: CDR1 MNHEY, CDR2 SVGEGT. This CDR3 has 15 amino acids. The CDR3 is CASREGQLPYNDYTF. Incomplete CDR3 DNA: TGTGCCAGCCGGGAGGGACAGTTACCCTACAATGAC.

This clone has at least ten counts. This CDR3 is CASSLAGTTERTQYF. The covered CDR3 bases are TGTGCCAGCAGTTTGGCCGGGACAACGGAGAGGACC. The chain couples TRBV28 to TRBJ2-5, with a possible D match to TRBD1 (6 bases). The CDR3 extends 3 residues past the end of the read, so its final part is completed from the germline J gene. Trimming removed 3 bases at V and 7 bases at J, with 18 bases between. Germline V gene data show CDR1 as MDHEN and CDR2 as SYDVKM. This CDR3 spans 15 amino acids.

This clone has a handful of counts. The read ends 3 residues early relative to the CDR3; the germline J gene fills the gap. This sequence joins TRBV2 and TRBJ1-2, with D maybe TRBD1 (5 bases). The CDR3 has 13 amino acids. Germline V lookup: CDR1 SNHLY, CDR2 FYNNEI. The part of the CDR3 DNA that was read is TGTGCCAGCAGTGACACAGGCCCCCAGGGC. Its protein is CASSDTGPQG. The whole CDR3 protein is CASSDTGPQGYTF.

At least ten counts were recorded for this clone. Read coverage stops 3 residues before the CDR3 terminus; the germline J gene supplies the remainder. This rearrangement joins TRBV6-4 to TRBJ2-1, with D perhaps TRBD1 (8 bases). The V end lost 4 bases, the J end lost 8 bases, and 15 bases lay between the germline ends. There are 14 residues in the CDR3. In germline, CDR1 is MRHNA, CDR2 SNTAGT. CDR3 sequence reads: CASSGQGRVDEQFF. The CDR3 bases that were read are TGTGCCAGCAGTGGACAGGGGAGGGTTGATGAG.

In its sample, this clone was seen a few times. Read sequence stops 3 residues before the CDR3 end, and the germline J gene provides the missing end. J is TRBJ1-2 and V is TRBV7-3; maybe TRBD1 (5 bases). Germline CDR1 reads SGHTA; CDR2 reads FQGTGA. The CDR3 loop spans 14 amino acids. The sequenced CDR3 bases are TGTGCCAGCAGCGGAGCAGGTGGCAGGGATACC. It is translated as CASSGAGGRDT. The CDR3 in its entirety is CASSGAGGRDTYTF.